The rows below give T cell receptor beta chains drawn from one sample of a study of shared clonotypes between healthy human individuals. Profiled with immunoSEQ multiplex PCR; TCRdb holds only in-frame clones, not every one. The table includes some 380,000 clones, roughly 96% detected once. The sample consisted of memory CD8+ T cells sorted from blood. The receptors come from a young man in good health. Each CDR3 is given with its conserved first and last residue. A D gene is named only where the DNA matches it firmly. Clone size, where shown, is once, few, many, or a class for clones that have expanded.

TRBV11-1	TRBJ2-3	.	.	TGTGCCAGCAGCGAGAGGACTAGCACAGATACGCAGTATTTT	CASSERTSTDTQYF
TRBV7-2	TRBJ1-1	.	.	TGTGCCAGCAGCGTAAGGGTGGAGAACACTGAAGCTTTCTTT	CASSVRVENTEAFF
TRBV6-1	TRBJ2-1	.	.	TGTGCCAGCATTCCCGTCTGGGCCTACAATGAGCAGTTCTTC	CASIPVWAYNEQFF
TRBV9	TRBJ2-3	.	TRBD2	TGTGCCAGCAGCGCCCATATCGGCGGGAGACTCACAGATACGCAGTATTTT	CASSAHIGGRLTDTQYF
TRBV5-5	TRBJ2-7	.	TRBD2	TGTGCCAGCAGCCTATCACTAGCGGGGTACTACGAGCAGTACTTC	CASSLSLAGYYEQYF
TRBV23-1	TRBJ2-1	once	TRBD2	TGCGCCAGCAGTAATGCTGGTAGTAGCGGGAGTTTGTCCTACAATGAGCAGTTCTTC	CASSNAGSSGSLSYNEQFF
TRBV7-8	TRBJ2-7	.	.	TGTGCCAGCAGCCCACAGGGAAATGGCTACGAGCAGTACTTC	CASSPQGNGYEQYF
TRBV11-2	TRBJ2-3	.	TRBD2	TGTGCCAGCAGCCCGGGTCTCGCGGGAGTGGATACGCAGTATTTT	CASSPGLAGVDTQYF
TRBV5-1	TRBJ1-3	.	.	TGCGCCAGCAGCTTGGGGGCCCCCTCTGGAAACACCATATATTTT	CASSLGAPSGNTIYF
TRBV11-2	TRBJ2-3	.	TRBD2	TGTGCCAGCAGCTTAGAGATCGGGAGGGGCACAGATACGCAGTATTTT	CASSLEIGRGTDTQYF
TRBV6-4	TRBJ2-1	.	TRBD2	TGTGCCAGCAGTGACTTCGTAGCGGGGCGCAATGAGCAGTTCTTC	CASSDFVAGRNEQFF
TRBV5-1	TRBJ2-1	.	.	TGCGCCAGCAGCTTGGGAACACCATACAATGAGCAGTTCTTC	CASSLGTPYNEQFF
TRBV19	TRBJ2-7	.	.	TGTGCCAGTAGTATAACAGGGAACTACGAGCAGTACTTC	CASSITGNYEQYF
TRBV2	TRBJ2-6	.	.	TGTGCCAGTCAGTCCTCTGGGGCCAACGTCCTGACTTTC	CASQSSGANVLTF
TRBV10-3	TRBJ2-7	.	TRBD1	TGTGCCATCAGTGAGTCGGGACAGGACCCAAACTACGAGCAGTACTTC	CAISESGQDPNYEQYF
TRBV5-1	TRBJ2-2	.	.	TGCGCCAGCAGCTTGGGACAGAACACCGGGGAGCTGTTTTTT	CASSLGQNTGELFF
TRBV28	TRBJ1-2	.	.	TGTGCCAGCAGTTTTAGGAGGGAAGACTATGGCTACACCTTC	CASSFRREDYGYTF
TRBV7-2	TRBJ2-2	.	.	TGTGCCAGCAGGGTCCGGGACCAGAACACCGGGGAGCTGTTTTTT	CASRVRDQNTGELFF
TRBV6-1	TRBJ2-7	once	.	TGTGCCAGCAGTGAATATCGAACTAGTCAGGGCCACGAGCAGTACTTC	CASSEYRTSQGHEQYF
TRBV2	TRBJ2-4	once	TRBD1	TGTGCCAGCAGTGAACGTCCGGGCAGGGCAGGGGGTAAAAACATTCAGTACTTC	CASSERPGRAGGKNIQYF
TRBV2	TRBJ2-7	once	TRBD1	TGTGCCAGCACCCCCTCCGGGACAGGGGGTTCCGAGCAGTACTTC	CASTPSGTGGSEQYF
TRBV5-8	TRBJ2-2	once	TRBD2	TGTGCCAGCAGCTTACTACTAGCGGGAGACTACACCGGGGAGCTGTTTTTT	CASSLLLAGDYTGELFF
TRBV4-2	TRBJ2-3	once	.	TGTGCCAGCAGCCAAGATGTCGTAAATACGCAGTATTTT	CASSQDVVNTQYF
TRBV28	TRBJ1-2	.	TRBD1	TGTGCCAGCAGTTCACAGGGGGCCGGACCTTATGGCTACACCTTC	CASSSQGAGPYGYTF
TRBV2	TRBJ2-7	once	.	TGTGCCAGCAGCCGGGTCTACGAGCAGTACTTC	CASSRVYEQYF
TRBV9	TRBJ1-2	.	.	TGTGCCAGCAGCGCAGAGGGGTATGTGGGCGGCTACACCTTC	CASSAEGYVGGYTF
TRBV6-1	TRBJ2-7	once	TRBD2	TGTGCCAGCAGCGTAAAAGCGGGAGGTTTATACGAGCAGTACTTC	CASSVKAGGLYEQYF
TRBV2	TRBJ2-7	.	.	TGTGCCAGCAGTGCAGGGAGCTCCTACGAGCAGTACTTC	CASSAGSSYEQYF
TRBV7-9	TRBJ2-2	.	.	TGTGCCAGCGGACCTTTAGCGGCCACCGGGGAGCTGTTTTTT	CASGPLAATGELFF
TRBV9	TRBJ2-7	.	.	TGTGCCAGCAGCGTTACCCCATCCTACGAGCAGTACTTC	CASSVTPSYEQYF
TRBV5-6	TRBJ2-3	.	.	TGTGCCAGCAGCTTGGTTCGGCTTCTCTCGCTAACAGATACGCAGTATTTT	CASSLVRLLSLTDTQYF
TRBV7-2	TRBJ1-1	.	.	TGTGCCAGCAGCTCAGGGGCGAGGACTGAAGCTTTCTTT	CASSSGARTEAFF
TRBV5-1	TRBJ2-1	.	.	TGCGCCAGCAGCTTGGCCGGGTTGAGTGAGCAGTTCTTC	CASSLAGLSEQFF
TRBV28	TRBJ1-5	once	.	TGTGCCAGCAGTAGGGACAGCAATCAGCCCCAGCATTTT	CASSRDSNQPQHF
TRBV6-1	TRBJ2-5	.	.	TGTGCCAGCAGTGTTAGGCAGGGTGGACAAGAGGCCCAGTACTTC	CASSVRQGGQEAQYF
TRBV5-6	TRBJ2-7	.	TRBD2	TGTGCCAGCAGCTTGGTGGGACTAGCCTACGAGCAGTACTTC	CASSLVGLAYEQYF
TRBV5-6	TRBJ1-2	.	TRBD1	TGTGCCAGCAGCTTGGGGGACAGGTCCGGCTACACCTTC	CASSLGDRSGYTF
TRBV11-2	TRBJ1-1	.	.	TGTGCCAGCAGCTTGAGCGGGGGCACTGAAGCTTTCTTT	CASSLSGGTEAFF
TRBV19	TRBJ2-1	.	TRBD2	TGTGCCAGTAGTTCCTATAGCGGGAGGAGCTACAATGAGCAGTTCTTC	CASSSYSGRSYNEQFF
TRBV7-9	TRBJ2-7	.	.	TGTGCCAGCAGTTTCTCCTACGAGCAGTACTTC	CASSFSYEQYF
TRBV27	TRBJ2-7	.	.	TGTGCCAGCAGTTTCTCTCCTAGCATCTACGAGCAGTACTTC	CASSFSPSIYEQYF
TRBV5-1	TRBJ2-1	.	.	TGCGCCAGCAGCGGGGGGCGGAGCTCCTACAATGAGCAGTTCTTC	CASSGGRSSYNEQFF
TRBV5-4	TRBJ1-5	.	.	TGTGCCAGCAGCTTGGGGGGGGACAATCAGCCCCAGCATTTT	CASSLGGDNQPQHF
TRBV5-1	TRBJ2-1	.	.	TGCGCCAGCAGCTTGGCCCCCCCCCGGGAGTCATACAATGAGCAGTTCTTC	CASSLAPPRESYNEQFF
TRBV27	TRBJ1-5	.	.	TGTGCCAGCAGTTTATTGGGGGTGGATCAACCCCAGCATTTT	CASSLLGVDQPQHF
TRBV18	TRBJ1-4	once	.	TGTGCCAGCTCACCACCTGGCGGCGGGCCCGCAACTAATGAAAAACTGTTTTTT	CASSPPGGGPATNEKLFF
TRBV27	TRBJ2-7	.	.	TGTGCCAGCAGTTTTGGGAGCGAGCAGTACTTC	CASSFGSEQYF
TRBV6-5	TRBJ1-3	.	.	TGTGCCAGCAGTTACTCCCCCCGGGGGGGAAACACCATATATTTT	CASSYSPRGGNTIYF
TRBV6-1	TRBJ2-1	.	TRBD2	TGTGCCAGCAGTCGACTAGCGGGAGGTCTCGGGCAGTTCTTC	CASSRLAGGLGQFF
TRBV19	TRBJ1-1	.	.	TGTGCCAGTACCCGTGGGGGGAACACTGAAGCTTTCTTT	CASTRGGNTEAFF
TRBV19	TRBJ1-1	.	.	TGTGCCAGTACCCATCCGGGGGAGGGAAAGACTGAAGCTTTCTTT	CASTHPGEGKTEAFF
TRBV6-1	TRBJ2-5	.	.	TGTGCCAGCAGTGAACGAATGAAAGAGACCCAGTACTTC	CASSERMKETQYF
TRBV10-3	TRBJ1-3	.	.	TGTGCCATCAGTGGCAAAAACACCATATATTTT	CAISGKNTIYF
TRBV4-1	TRBJ1-2	.	.	TGCGCCAGCAGCCAAGGGCAGGGAATACTCTCCTATGGCTACACCTTC	CASSQGQGILSYGYTF
TRBV4-2	TRBJ2-5	.	TRBD2	TGTGCCAGCAGCCAAGCGGGGGGAGGTGAGACCCAGTACTTC	CASSQAGGGETQYF
TRBV5-1	TRBJ2-5	.	TRBD2	TGCGCCAGCAGCTTGGCCTCATATGGCGGGAGAGGAGAGACCCAGTACTTC	CASSLASYGGRGETQYF
TRBV19	TRBJ1-5	.	.	TGTGCCAGTAGTATCGCTCCCCATCAGCCCCAGCATTTT	CASSIAPHQPQHF
TRBV27	TRBJ2-1	.	.	TGTGCCAGCAGTTTCTTGGACCCCCGGCAGGAGCAGTTCTTC	CASSFLDPRQEQFF
TRBV5-6	TRBJ2-7	.	TRBD2	TGTGCCAGCAGCTTAGCCTCTAGCGGGAGACACTCCTACGAGCAGTACTTC	CASSLASSGRHSYEQYF
TRBV19	TRBJ2-3	.	TRBD2	TGTGCCAGTAGTCTCGCGGGAGGCAGCACAGATACGCAGTATTTT	CASSLAGGSTDTQYF